This section outlines one TCR beta chain sequence together with its context. The length of the CDR3 is 15 residues. CDR1 is LNHDA, CDR2 SQIVND, per germline (reference sequence). J was trimmed by 4 bases and V by 10 bases; bases with no gene match: 9. This entry comes from a study of blood T cell repertoires in COVID-19. Study in general: Samples came from the United States, Italy and Spain, spanning acute and convalescent COVID-19. The analysed material was cDNA or gDNA that came from T cells, B-cell-depleted T cells, or PBMCs.

As originally analysed: Using reference gene primer amplification, nucleated cell counts were estimated. The protocol was immunoSEQ multiplex PCR, while the TCRdb copy is restricted to in-frame clones and leaves out a portion. That table furnishes V, J and clone size, whereas the DNA furnished D and trimming. In the table there are a few hundred thousand clones, approximately 88% of which are singletons. V is TRBV19 and J is TRBJ2-2; TRBD1 agrees at 10 bases. Sequenced sample: peripheral blood. This TCR derives from a woman aged 25 to 39 who had recovered from COVID-19. CDR3 sequence (DNA): TGTGCCACTGGACAGGGGGTGCCGACCACCGGGGAGCTGTTTTTT. It yields the protein CATGQGVPTTGELFF.